The sequence of this T cell receptor (beta chain) was determined in a study of T cell responses to AZD1222 COVID-19 vaccine. Points from the study as a whole: Without day 14 samples, only post-peak T cell repertoires were studied. Spike-specific TCR breadth and depth went up after people got two AZD1222 doses.

Clones were read by immunoSEQ multiplex PCR, and TCRdb kept only the in-frame ones, dropping some. The data show about 120,000 clones, approximately 90% seen once. The V end was cut by 6 bases, the J end by 4 bases, with 13 bases between. This CDR3 contains 15 residues. Germline values: CDR1 MNHEY, CDR2 SMNVEV (reference sequence). Details on this clone: The antigen remains unidentified.

The sequence derives from an adult in good health. Sequenced here: peripheral blood, sampled on day 0 of AZD1222 vaccination. V and J are TRBV27 and TRBJ1-6; maybe TRBD1 (5 bases). The CDR3 nucleotides are TGTGCCAGCAGGAGAGGGGAGGGGTATAATTCACCCCTCCACTTT. Translated: CASRRGEGYNSPLHF.